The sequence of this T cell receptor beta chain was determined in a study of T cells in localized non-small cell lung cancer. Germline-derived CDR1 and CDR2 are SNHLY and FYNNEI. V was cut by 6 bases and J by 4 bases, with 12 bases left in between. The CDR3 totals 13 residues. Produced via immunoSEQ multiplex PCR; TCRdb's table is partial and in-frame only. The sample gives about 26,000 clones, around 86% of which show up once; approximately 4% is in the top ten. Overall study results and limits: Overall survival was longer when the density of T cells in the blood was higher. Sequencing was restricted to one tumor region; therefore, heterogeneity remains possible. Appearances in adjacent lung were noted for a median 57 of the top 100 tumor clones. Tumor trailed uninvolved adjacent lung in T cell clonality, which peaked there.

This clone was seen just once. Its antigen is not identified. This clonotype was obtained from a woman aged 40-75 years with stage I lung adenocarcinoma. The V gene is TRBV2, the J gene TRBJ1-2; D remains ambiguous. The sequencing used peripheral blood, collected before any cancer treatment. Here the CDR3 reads CASSPMAPYGYTF. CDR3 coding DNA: TGTGCCAGCAGCCCGATGGCTCCCTATGGCTACACCTTC.